This TCR beta chain emerged from a study of sequential checkpoint blockade in melanoma. The overall study: Each arm's sequence ended with maintenance nivolumab. TCRβ was sequenced from DNA of 91 pretreatment tumors. Study-wide results and limits: In arm A, pretreatment tumor clonality was associated with response.

Sequencing used immunoSEQ multiplex PCR; TCRdb keeps in-frame clones, though not all of them. Of 10,000 to 15,000 clones in the sample, around a fifth are singletons; the top ten hold almost 6.5%. Treatment in this sample: randomized to nivolumab then ipilimumab (arm A) or the reverse (arm B). No patient had prior DNA-damaging chemotherapy. From germline, CDR1 is LNHDA and CDR2 SQIVND (reference sequence). The CDR3 is made up of 12 amino acids. Trimming shortened V by 6 bases and J by 9 bases, and 14 bases separated the two germline ends. Points on this clone: As yet, its antigen is unknown.

The receptor comes from a human donor with melanoma. Sequenced material: tumor tissue (inferred from file names), taken from a patient given nivolumab and ipilimumab in sequence. The chain uses TRBV19 and TRBJ2-5; D is possibly TRBD1 (6 bases). The CDR3 DNA reads as TGTGCCAGTAGCCAGGACAGAAGGGCCCAGTACTTC. It translates to CASSQDRRAQYF.